Described below is a single T cell receptor (beta chain) sequence and its context. Its antigen is still unknown. In the PCR, 60 Vbeta and 13 Jbeta primers were used. Only in-frame clones appear in the TCRdb table, and some are missing; sequencing was by immunoSEQ multiplex PCR. The specimen's table records approximately 110,000 clones. These data come from a study of cytomegalovirus exposure and HLA in healthy donors. For the study at large: Early released data comprised some 91 million unique TCRs from HLA-typed donors. General observations from the study: A later analysis appeared to link common viral pathogens to several of the most significant clusters.

Donors likely had unrecorded immune exposures despite being nominally healthy when sampled. Sequenced input: PBMCs. This TCR was recovered from a man in his forties in good health and CMV-seronegative.

The CDR3 coding sequence is TGCGCCAGCAGCCCGACTCCGGGGGTCCATGGCTACACCTTC. The encoded protein is CASSPTPGVHGYTF. The V call is TRBV5-1, the J call TRBJ1-2, with D perhaps matching TRBD1 (5 bases). This CDR3 spans 14 amino acids. V lost 4 bases and J lost 6, with 16 bases in between. In germline, CDR1 is SGHRS, CDR2 YFSETQ.